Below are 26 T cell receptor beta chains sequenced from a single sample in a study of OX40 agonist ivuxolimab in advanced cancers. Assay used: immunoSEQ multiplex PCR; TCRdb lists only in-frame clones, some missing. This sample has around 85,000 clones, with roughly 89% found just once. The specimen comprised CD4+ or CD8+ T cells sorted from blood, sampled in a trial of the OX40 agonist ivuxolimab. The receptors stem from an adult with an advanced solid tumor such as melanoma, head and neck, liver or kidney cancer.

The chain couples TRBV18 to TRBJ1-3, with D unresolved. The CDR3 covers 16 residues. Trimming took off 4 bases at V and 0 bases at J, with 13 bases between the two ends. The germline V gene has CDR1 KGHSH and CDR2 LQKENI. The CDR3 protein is CASSLTSRDSGNTIYF. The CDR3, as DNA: TGTGCCAGCTCACTGACATCTCGGGACTCTGGAAACACCATATATTTT.

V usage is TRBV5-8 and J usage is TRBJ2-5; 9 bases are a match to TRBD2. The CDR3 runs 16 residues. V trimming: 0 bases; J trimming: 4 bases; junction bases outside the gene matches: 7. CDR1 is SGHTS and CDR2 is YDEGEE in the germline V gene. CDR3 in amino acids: CASSLAGGRAGETQYF. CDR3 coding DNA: TGTGCCAGCAGCTTGGCGGGCGGGAGGGCCGGAGAGACCCAGTACTTC.

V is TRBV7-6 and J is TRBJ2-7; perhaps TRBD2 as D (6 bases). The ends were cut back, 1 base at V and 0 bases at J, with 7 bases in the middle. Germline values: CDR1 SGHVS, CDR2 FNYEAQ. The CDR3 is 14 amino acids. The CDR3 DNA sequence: TGTGCCAGCAGCTTAGAGGAGGGCTCCTACGAGCAGTACTTC. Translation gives CASSLEEGSYEQYF.

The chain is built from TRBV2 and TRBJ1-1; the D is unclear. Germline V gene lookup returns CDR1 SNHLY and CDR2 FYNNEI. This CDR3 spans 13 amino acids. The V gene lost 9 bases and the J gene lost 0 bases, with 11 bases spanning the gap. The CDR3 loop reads CARIDGLNTEAFF. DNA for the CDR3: TGTGCCAGGATAGACGGACTGAACACTGAAGCTTTCTTT.

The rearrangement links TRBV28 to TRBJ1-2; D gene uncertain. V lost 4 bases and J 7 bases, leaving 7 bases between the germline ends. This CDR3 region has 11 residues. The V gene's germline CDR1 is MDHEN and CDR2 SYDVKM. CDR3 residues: CASSSYLGYTF. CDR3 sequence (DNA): TGTGCCAGCAGTTCTTACCTTGGCTACACCTTC.

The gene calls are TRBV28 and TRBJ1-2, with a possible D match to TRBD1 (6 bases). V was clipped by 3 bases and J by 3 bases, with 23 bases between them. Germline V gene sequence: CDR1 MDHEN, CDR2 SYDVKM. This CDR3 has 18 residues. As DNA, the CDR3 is TGTGCCAGCAGTTTTCTAGCCCTAGGGGGGGCGTTGGACTATGGCTACACCTTC. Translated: CASSFLALGGALDYGYTF.

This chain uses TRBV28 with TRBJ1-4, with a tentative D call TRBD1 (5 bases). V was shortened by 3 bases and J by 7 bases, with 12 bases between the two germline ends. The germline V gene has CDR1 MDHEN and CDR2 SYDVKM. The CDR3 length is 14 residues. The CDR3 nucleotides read TGTGCCAGCAGTTTGGGGACCGAGCCTGAAAAACTGTTTTTT. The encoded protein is CASSLGTEPEKLFF.

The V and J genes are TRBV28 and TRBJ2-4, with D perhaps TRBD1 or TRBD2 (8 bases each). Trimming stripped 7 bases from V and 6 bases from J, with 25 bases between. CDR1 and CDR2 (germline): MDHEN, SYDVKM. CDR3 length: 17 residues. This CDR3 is CASNKQGVAGLGNIQYF. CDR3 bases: TGTGCCAGCAATAAACAGGGGGTAGCGGGATTGGGAAACATTCAGTACTTC.

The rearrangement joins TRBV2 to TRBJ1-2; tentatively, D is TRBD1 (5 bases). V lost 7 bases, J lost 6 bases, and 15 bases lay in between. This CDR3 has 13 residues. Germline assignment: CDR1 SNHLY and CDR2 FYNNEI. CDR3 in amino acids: CASNRGPGHGYTF. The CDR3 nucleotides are TGTGCCAGCAACCGAGGGCCAGGGCATGGCTACACCTTC.

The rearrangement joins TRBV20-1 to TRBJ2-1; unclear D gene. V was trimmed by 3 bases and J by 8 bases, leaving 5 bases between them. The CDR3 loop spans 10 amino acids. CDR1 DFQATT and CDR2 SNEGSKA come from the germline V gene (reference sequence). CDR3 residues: CSASHDEQFF. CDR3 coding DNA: TGCAGTGCTAGTCATGATGAGCAGTTCTTC.

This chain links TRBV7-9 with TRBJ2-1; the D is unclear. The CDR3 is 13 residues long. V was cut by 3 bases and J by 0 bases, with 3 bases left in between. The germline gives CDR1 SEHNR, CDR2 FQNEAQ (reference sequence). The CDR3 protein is CASSLGSYNEQFF. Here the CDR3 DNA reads TGTGCCAGCAGCTTGGGCTCCTACAATGAGCAGTTCTTC.

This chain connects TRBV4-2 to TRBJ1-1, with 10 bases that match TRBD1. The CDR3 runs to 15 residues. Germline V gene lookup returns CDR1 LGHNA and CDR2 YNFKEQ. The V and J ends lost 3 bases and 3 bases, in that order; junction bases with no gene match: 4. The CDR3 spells CASSHEGQGDTEAFF. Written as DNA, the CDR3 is TGTGCCAGCAGCCACGAAGGACAGGGGGACACTGAAGCTTTCTTT.

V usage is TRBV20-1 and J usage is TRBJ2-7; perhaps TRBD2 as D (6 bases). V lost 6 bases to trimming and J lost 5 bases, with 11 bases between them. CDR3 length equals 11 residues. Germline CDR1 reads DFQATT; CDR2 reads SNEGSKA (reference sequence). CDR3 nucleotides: TGCAGTGCCCCGACTAGGGACGAGCAGTACTTC. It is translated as CSAPTRDEQYF.

CDR3 nucleotides: TGCGCCAGCAGCCCGGCCGGCTTGGACTCCTACGAGCAGTACTTC. Protein product: CASSPAGLDSYEQYF. The chain uses TRBV5-1 and TRBJ2-7; D is undetermined. V was pared by 4 bases and J by 0 bases, with 14 bases between. This CDR3 region has 15 residues. Germline CDR1 reads SGHRS; CDR2 reads YFSETQ. Using reference TRBV5-1 and TRBJ2-7 for the parts outside the CDR3, the full variable domain is KAGVTQTPRYLIKTRGQQVTLSCSPISGHRSVSWYQQTPGQGLQFLFEYFSETQRNKGNFPGRFSGRQFSNSRSEMNVSTLELGDSALYLCASSPAGLDSYEQYFGPGTRLTVT.

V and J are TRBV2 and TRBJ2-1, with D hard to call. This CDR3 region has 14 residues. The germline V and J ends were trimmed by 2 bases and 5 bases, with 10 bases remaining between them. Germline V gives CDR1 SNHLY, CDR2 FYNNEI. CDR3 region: CASSERQRNNEQFF. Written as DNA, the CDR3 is TGTGCCAGCAGTGAAAGGCAGAGAAACAATGAGCAGTTCTTC.

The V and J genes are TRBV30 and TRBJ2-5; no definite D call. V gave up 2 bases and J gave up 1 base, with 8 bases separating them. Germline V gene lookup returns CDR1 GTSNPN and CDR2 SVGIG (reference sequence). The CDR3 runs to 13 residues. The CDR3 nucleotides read TGTGCCTGGAGTATGTCCTTCCAAGAGACCCAGTACTTC. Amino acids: CAWSMSFQETQYF.

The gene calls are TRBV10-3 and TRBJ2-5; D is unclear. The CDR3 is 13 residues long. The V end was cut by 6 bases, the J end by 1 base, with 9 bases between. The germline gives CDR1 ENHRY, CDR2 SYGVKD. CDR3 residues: CAIRANVQETQYF. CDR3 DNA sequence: TGTGCCATCAGGGCTAATGTCCAAGAGACCCAGTACTTC.

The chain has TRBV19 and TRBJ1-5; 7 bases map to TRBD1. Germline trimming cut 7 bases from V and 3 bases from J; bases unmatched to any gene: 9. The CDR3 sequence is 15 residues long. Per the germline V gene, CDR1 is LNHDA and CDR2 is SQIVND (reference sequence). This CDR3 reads CASTLRDSVNQPQHF. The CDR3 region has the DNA TGTGCCAGTACCCTCCGGGACAGCGTCAATCAGCCCCAGCATTTT.

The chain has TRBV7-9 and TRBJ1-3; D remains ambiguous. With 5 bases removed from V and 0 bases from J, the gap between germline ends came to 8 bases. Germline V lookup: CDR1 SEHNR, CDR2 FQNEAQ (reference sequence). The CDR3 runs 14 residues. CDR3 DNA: TGTGCCAGCAGCACTACGAGCTCTGGAAACACCATATATTTT. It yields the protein CASSTTSSGNTIYF.

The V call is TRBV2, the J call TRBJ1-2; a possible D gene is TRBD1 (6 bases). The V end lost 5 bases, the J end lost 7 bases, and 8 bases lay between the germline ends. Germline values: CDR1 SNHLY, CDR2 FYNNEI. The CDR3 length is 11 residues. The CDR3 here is CASSTGPGYTF. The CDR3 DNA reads TGTGCCAGCAGTACAGGGCCTGGCTACACCTTC.

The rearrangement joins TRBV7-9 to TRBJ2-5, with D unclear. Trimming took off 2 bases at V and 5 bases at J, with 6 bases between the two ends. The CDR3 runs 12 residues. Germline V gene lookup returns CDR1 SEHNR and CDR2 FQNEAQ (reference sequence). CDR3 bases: TGTGCCAGCAGCTTAAGCAGGGAGACCCAGTACTTC. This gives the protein CASSLSRETQYF.

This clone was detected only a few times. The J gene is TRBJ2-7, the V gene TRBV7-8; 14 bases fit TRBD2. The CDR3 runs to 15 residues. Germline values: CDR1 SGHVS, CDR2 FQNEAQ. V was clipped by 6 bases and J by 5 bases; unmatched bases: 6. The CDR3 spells CASRPGTSGSHEQYF. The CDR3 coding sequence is TGTGCCAGCAGGCCCGGGACTAGCGGGAGTCACGAGCAGTACTTC. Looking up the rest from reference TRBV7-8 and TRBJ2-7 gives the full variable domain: GAGVSQSPRYKVAKRGQDVALRCDPISGHVSLFWYQQALGQGPEFLTYFQNEAQLDKSGLPSDRFFAERPEGSVSTLKIQRTQQEDSAVYLCASRPGTSGSHEQYFGPGTRLTVT.

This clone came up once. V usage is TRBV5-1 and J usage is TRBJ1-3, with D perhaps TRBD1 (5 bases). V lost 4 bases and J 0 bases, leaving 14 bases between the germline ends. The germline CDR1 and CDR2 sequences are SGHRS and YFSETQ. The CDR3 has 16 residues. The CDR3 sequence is CASSPEAGASGNTIYF. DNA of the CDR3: TGCGCCAGCAGCCCCGAGGCCGGGGCCTCTGGAAACACCATATATTTT.

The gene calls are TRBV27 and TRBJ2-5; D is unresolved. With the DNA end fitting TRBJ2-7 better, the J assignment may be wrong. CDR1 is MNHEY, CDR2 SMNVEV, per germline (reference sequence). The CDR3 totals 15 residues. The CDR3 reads CASSPPLGIPYEQYF. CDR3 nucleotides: TGTGCCAGCAGCCCCCCACTGGGCATTCCATACGAGCAGTACTTC.

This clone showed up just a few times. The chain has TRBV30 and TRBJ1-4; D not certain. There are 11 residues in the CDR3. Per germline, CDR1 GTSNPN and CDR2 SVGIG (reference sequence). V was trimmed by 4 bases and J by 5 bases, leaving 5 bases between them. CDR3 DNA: TGTGCCTGGAACGGAAATGAAAAACTGTTTTTT. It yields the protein CAWNGNEKLFF.

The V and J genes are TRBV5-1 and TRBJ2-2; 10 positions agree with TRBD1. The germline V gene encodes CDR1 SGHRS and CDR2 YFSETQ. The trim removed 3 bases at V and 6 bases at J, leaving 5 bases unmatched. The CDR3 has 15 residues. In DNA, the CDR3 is TGCGCCAGCAGCTCGACCGGGACAGGGGCCGGGGAGCTGTTTTTT. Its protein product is CASSSTGTGAGELFF.